These 24 T cell receptor beta chains originate from one sample sequenced in a study of T cells in Graves' hyperthyroidism and ophthalmopathy. RNA transcripts provided the source from which TCR beta CDR3 regions were amplified. Using the HTBI primer set, a first-round RT-PCR was run on the TCR CDR3. TCRdb used MiXCR to reprocess the multiplex PCR reads, holding one entry per CDR3 protein. Of a few hundred thousand distinct CDR3 sequences listed, roughly 14% are singletons. Material: blood. These TCRs come from a woman younger than 35 with Graves' hyperthyroidism that later progressed to Graves' ophthalmopathy.

This clonotype was counted between two and nine times. J is TRBJ2-1 and V is TRBV6-5, with D possibly TRBD2 on 6 matching bases. The CDR3 covers 17 residues. Germline assignment: CDR1 MNHEY and CDR2 SVGAGI. V was pared by 5 bases and J by 6 bases, with 23 bases between. The CDR3 DNA is TGTGCCAGCAGTAACCTACTTTCCGGGACTCCCGTCAATGAGCAGTTCTTC. Its translation is CASSNLLSGTPVNEQFF.

The rearrangement uses TRBV28 and TRBJ2-1, with D perhaps matching TRBD1 (6 bases). The CDR3 runs to 14 residues. The germline gives CDR1 MDHEN, CDR2 SYDVKM. V was cut by 5 bases and J by 4 bases, with 12 bases left in between. The DNA of the CDR3 is TGTGCCAGCAGTGCATTCAGGGGATACAATGAGCAGTTCTTC. Its translation is CASSAFRGYNEQFF.

This clonotype appeared a few times. The chain uses TRBV5-1 and TRBJ2-7, with 11 bases fitting TRBD2. Germline CDR1 SGHRS, CDR2 YFSETQ. This CDR3 spans 15 amino acids. After removal of 0 bases from V and 7 bases from J, the junction contained 6 bases not matched to a gene. The CDR3 DNA reads as TGCGCCAGCAGCTTGGTGACTAGCGGGATGAATGAGCAGTACTTC. It is translated as CASSLVTSGMNEQYF.

Regarding this clonotype: A much larger clone is a single base away; this may be a read error. V usage is TRBV27 and J usage is TRBJ2-2; D uncertain. CDR1 and CDR2 from the germline V gene are MNHEY and SMNVEV (reference sequence). The CDR3 is 12 amino acids. The CDR3 spells CASSLATRELFF. CDR3 coding DNA: TGTGCCAGCAGTTTAGCCACCAGGGAGCTGTTTTTT.

This clonotype has a count of ten or more. The chain employs TRBV2 and TRBJ1-2, with 8 bases identical to TRBD1. CDR1 and CDR2 (germline): SNHLY, FYNNEI. J gave up 5 bases and V 2 bases, and 10 bases lay outside the gene matches. The CDR3 contains 16 residues. Here the CDR3 DNA reads TGTGCCAGCAGTGAATGGGGACAGGCCCCGGGGTATGGCTACACCTTC. Translated, it gives CASSEWGQAPGYGYTF.

This clonotype was counted many times. J is TRBJ2-7 and V is TRBV3-1; D uncertain. With 2 bases removed from V and 0 bases from J, the gap between germline ends came to 8 bases. Germline V gives CDR1 LGHDT, CDR2 YNNKEL (reference sequence). This CDR3 comprises 14 residues. The CDR3 DNA is TGTGCCAGCAGCCAAAACACGGCCTCCTACGAGCAGTACTTC. Protein: CASSQNTASYEQYF.

The table lists this clonotype with many counts. The chain uses TRBV5-5 and TRBJ1-1; possible D gene TRBD1, 6 bases. The V and J ends lost 0 bases and 3 bases respectively, with 24 bases between them. This CDR3 has 19 amino acids. The germline gives CDR1 SGHKS, CDR2 YYEKEE (reference sequence). CDR3 DNA: TGTGCCAGCAGCTTGGAAGTCAACAGGGAATTCCTCACTTACACTGAAGCTTTCTTT. Amino acid sequence: CASSLEVNREFLTYTEAFF. Drawing the rest from reference TRBV5-5 and TRBJ1-1, the complete variable domain is DAGVTQSPTHLIKTRGQQVTLRCSPISGHKSVSWYQQVLGQGPQFIFQYYEKEERGRGNFPDRFSARQFPNYSSELNVNALLLGDSALYLCASSLEVNREFLTYTEAFFGQGTRLTVV.

The rearrangement joins TRBV20-1 to TRBJ2-2; 14 bases map to TRBD2. The CDR3 spans 18 residues. Per germline, CDR1 DFQATT and CDR2 SNEGSKA (reference sequence). Losses at the gene ends were 4 bases for V and 4 bases for J; bases not matched to a gene: 11. This chain's CDR3 is CSATDTGLAGDGTGELFF. CDR3 nucleotide sequence: TGCAGTGCTACTGATACGGGACTAGCGGGAGATGGCACCGGGGAGCTGTTTTTT.

This clonotype was counted many times. The chain links TRBV3-1 to TRBJ2-7, with 10 bases fitting TRBD2. V lost 8 bases, J lost 3 bases, and 7 bases stayed unmatched. Germline CDR1 is LGHDT and CDR2 is YNNKEL (reference sequence). CDR3 length equals 14 residues. This CDR3 reads CASRGTSDFYEQYF. The CDR3 DNA is TGTGCCAGCCGGGGGACTAGCGACTTCTACGAGCAGTACTTC.

This clonotype was seen a few times. The gene calls are TRBV5-6 and TRBJ2-1; 11 positions match TRBD1. The CDR3 runs 17 residues. Germline CDR1 is SGHDT and CDR2 is YYEEEE. V dropped 2 bases and J dropped 16; count of bases not matched to a gene: 20. CDR3 protein: CASSFTDRGLGQFGHFF. The CDR3 bases are TGTGCCAGCAGCTTTACGGACAGGGGGCTCGGGCAATTTGGGCACTTCTTC.

In its sample, this clonotype was seen many times. The CDR3: CASSYLITGRTGELFF. The CDR3 DNA follows: TGTGCCAGCAGTTACCTAATAACAGGGAGAACCGGGGAGCTGTTTTTT. The rearrangement uses TRBV6-2 or TRBV6-3 and TRBJ2-2, with TRBD1 as a possible D gene (6 bases). Germline loops: CDR1 MNHEY, CDR2 SVGEGT. The CDR3 contains 16 residues. Trimming removed 2 bases at V and 5 bases at J, with 15 bases between.

The V gene is TRBV13, the J gene TRBJ1-2; D possibly corresponds to TRBD1 (5 bases). Trimming removed 8 bases at V and 2 bases at J, with 9 bases between. The CDR3 extends over 12 amino acids. From germline, CDR1 is PRHDT and CDR2 FYEKMQ (reference sequence). CDR3 bases: TGTGCCAGCGGGGGTCAGAACTATGGCTACACCTTC. Translating gives CASGGQNYGYTF.

The chain employs TRBV11-2 and TRBJ2-3; 10 positions agree with TRBD2. V gave up 1 base and J gave up 2 bases; unmatched junction bases: 3. Germline assignment: CDR1 SGHAT and CDR2 FQNNGV. The CDR3 covers 16 residues. CDR3 sequence (DNA): TGTGCCAGCAGCTTAGTACTAGCGGGACCCACAGATACGCAGTATTTT. Translating gives CASSLVLAGPTDTQYF.

This clonotype was counted only a few times. The J gene is TRBJ1-3, the V gene TRBV7-9; D gene ambiguous. The CDR3 has 15 residues. CDR1 and CDR2 from the germline V gene are SEHNR and FQNEAQ (reference sequence). Deletions cut 4 bases from V and 2 bases from J, with 12 bases between. CDR3 protein: CASSSPKEAGNTIYF. The CDR3 DNA reads TGTGCCAGCAGCTCCCCAAAGGAGGCTGGAAACACCATATATTTT.

Comments on this clonotype: Since a much larger clone is just one base distant, this may be a read error. The chain has TRBV29-1 and TRBJ2-7; TRBD2 might be the D (5 bases). This CDR3 comprises 14 residues. Germline CDR1 is SQVTM and CDR2 is ANQGSEA. CDR3 in amino acids: CGVVPPSGDYEQYF. The CDR3 DNA reads as TGCGGCGTTGTCCCCCCGAGCGGAGACTACGAGCAGTACTTC.

This clonotype was seen at least ten times. The chain carries TRBV6-2 or TRBV6-3 and TRBJ2-1, with 13 bases that match TRBD2. Per germline, CDR1 MNHEY and CDR2 SVGEGT. The CDR3 extends over 15 amino acids. Trimming removed 2 bases from V and 6 bases from J; junction bases left unmatched: 1. The CDR3 bases are TGTGCCAGCAGTTACGGACTAGCGGGAGCCAATGAGCAGTTCTTC. Translated: CASSYGLAGANEQFF.

This clonotype was recorded a few times. The chain couples TRBV27 to TRBJ2-7, with D uncertain. Trimming removed 3 bases from V and 0 bases from J, with 9 bases in between. In germline, CDR1 is MNHEY, CDR2 SMNVEV (reference sequence). This CDR3 spans 14 amino acids. The CDR3 DNA sequence: TGTGCCAGCAGTTTTCCAGGCCACTCCTACGAGCAGTACTTC. Translating gives CASSFPGHSYEQYF.

There are many counts of this clonotype. The chain employs TRBV3-1 and TRBJ2-7; tentatively, D is TRBD2 (5 bases). Germline V gene sequence: CDR1 LGHDT, CDR2 YNNKEL (reference sequence). This CDR3 has 15 residues. The V gene lost 1 base and the J gene lost 5 bases, with 15 bases spanning the gap. The CDR3 spells CASSQALASLDEQYF. Written as DNA, the CDR3 is TGTGCCAGCAGCCAAGCTCTAGCAAGTCTCGACGAGCAGTACTTC.

The chain uses TRBV5-1 and TRBJ1-1; D perhaps matches TRBD1 (5 bases). The CDR3 consists of 12 residues. Between the trimmed V and J ends, which lost 10 bases and 4 bases, there was a span of 14 bases. CDR1 is SGHRS and CDR2 is YFSETQ in the germline V gene. The DNA for the CDR3 is TGCGCCCGATTATTGGGGGGCACTGAAGCTTTCTTT. This gives the protein CARLLGGTEAFF.

Many counts were recorded for this clonotype. This sequence joins TRBV11-2 and TRBJ2-7, with D uncertain. The CDR3 contains 14 residues. Per germline, CDR1 SGHAT and CDR2 FQNNGV. V was clipped by 6 bases and J by 3 bases, with 15 bases between them. The CDR3 nucleotides read TGTGCCAGCAGACGACTTGCGTCGATCTACGAGCAGTACTTC. Its translation is CASRRLASIYEQYF.

This clonotype has at least ten counts. The chain has TRBV5-1 and TRBJ2-1, with 11 bases aligning to TRBD2. The CDR3 extends over 15 amino acids. Germline CDR1 reads SGHRS; CDR2 reads YFSETQ. Trimming at V came to 4 bases and at J to 3 bases, leaving 3 bases not matched to a gene. The CDR3 protein is CASSTGTSGYNEQFF. The CDR3 nucleotides are TGCGCCAGCAGCACCGGGACTAGCGGCTACAATGAGCAGTTCTTC.

This clonotype has a count of ten or more. The gene calls are TRBV27 and TRBJ2-3, with D tentatively TRBD1 (5 bases). CDR1 is MNHEY and CDR2 is SMNVEV in the germline V gene (reference sequence). The CDR3 length is 15 residues. Trimming pared 5 bases from V and 5 bases from J, leaving 17 bases between. The CDR3 coding sequence is TGTGCCAGCAGTCCGGACACTTCGGTAATAGATACGCAGTATTTT. It codes for CASSPDTSVIDTQYF.

This clonotype was observed a handful of times. A read error is possible here, since a much larger clone lies one base away. Because it lacks the conserved phenylalanine or tryptophan at the end, this CDR3 is likely a read error. V is TRBV24-1 and J is TRBJ2-5, with TRBD2 identical over 7 bases. This CDR3 is built from 16 residues. Germline trimming cut 3 bases from V and 5 bases from J; bases unmatched to any gene: 11. In germline, CDR1 is KGHDR, CDR2 SFDVKD. The CDR3 nucleotides read TGTGCCACCAGTGATAGTTCGGGCGGGAGTGGTGAGACCCAGTACTCC. It specifies CATSDSSGGSGETQYS.

This clonotype was seen many times. The chain couples TRBV11-2 to TRBJ2-1; 10 bases agree with TRBD1. Germline CDR1 and CDR2: SGHAT and FQNNGV. V trimming: 8 bases; J trimming: 0 bases; junction bases outside the gene matches: 19. The CDR3 is made up of 20 amino acids. The CDR3 loop is CASVPRDRGEGGSSYNEQFF. The CDR3 DNA follows: TGTGCCAGCGTACCACGGGACAGGGGAGAGGGGGGTAGCTCCTACAATGAGCAGTTCTTC.